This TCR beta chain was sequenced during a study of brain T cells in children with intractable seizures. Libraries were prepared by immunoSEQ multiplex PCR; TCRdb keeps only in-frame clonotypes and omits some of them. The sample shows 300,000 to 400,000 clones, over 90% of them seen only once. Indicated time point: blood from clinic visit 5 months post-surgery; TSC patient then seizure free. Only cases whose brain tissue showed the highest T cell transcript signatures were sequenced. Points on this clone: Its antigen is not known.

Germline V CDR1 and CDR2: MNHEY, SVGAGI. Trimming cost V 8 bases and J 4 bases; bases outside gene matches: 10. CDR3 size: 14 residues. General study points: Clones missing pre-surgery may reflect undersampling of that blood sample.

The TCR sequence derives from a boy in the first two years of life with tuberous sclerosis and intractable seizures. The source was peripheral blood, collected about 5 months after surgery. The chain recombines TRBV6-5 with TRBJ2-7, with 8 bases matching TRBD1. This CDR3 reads CASETGQVLYEQYF. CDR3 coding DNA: TGTGCCAGCGAGACGGGACAGGTCCTATACGAGCAGTACTTC.